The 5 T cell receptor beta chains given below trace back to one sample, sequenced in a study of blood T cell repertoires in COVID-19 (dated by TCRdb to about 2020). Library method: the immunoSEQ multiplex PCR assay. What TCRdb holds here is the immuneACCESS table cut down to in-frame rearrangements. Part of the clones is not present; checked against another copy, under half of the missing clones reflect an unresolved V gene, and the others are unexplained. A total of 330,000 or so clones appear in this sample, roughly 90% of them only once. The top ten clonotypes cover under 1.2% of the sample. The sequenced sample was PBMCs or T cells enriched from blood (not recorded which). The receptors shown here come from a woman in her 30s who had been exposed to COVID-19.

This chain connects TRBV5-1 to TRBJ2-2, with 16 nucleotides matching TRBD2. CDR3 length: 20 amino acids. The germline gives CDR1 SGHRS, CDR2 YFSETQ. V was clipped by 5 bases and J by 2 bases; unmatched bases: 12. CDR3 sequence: CASSREGTSGRAGNTGELFF. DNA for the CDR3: TGCGCCAGCAGTCGGGAGGGGACTAGCGGGAGGGCCGGAAACACCGGGGAGCTGTTTTTT.

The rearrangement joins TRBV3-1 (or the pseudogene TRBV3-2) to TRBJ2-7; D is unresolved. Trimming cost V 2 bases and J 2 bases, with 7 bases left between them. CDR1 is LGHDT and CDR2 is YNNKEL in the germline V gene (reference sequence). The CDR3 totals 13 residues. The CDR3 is CASSQQSPYEQYF. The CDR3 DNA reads TGTGCCAGCAGCCAACAGTCCCCCTACGAGCAGTACTTC.

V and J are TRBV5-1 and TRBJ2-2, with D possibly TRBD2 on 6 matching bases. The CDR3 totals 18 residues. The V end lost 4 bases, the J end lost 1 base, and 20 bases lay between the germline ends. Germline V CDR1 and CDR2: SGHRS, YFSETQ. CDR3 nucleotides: TGCGCCAGCAGCCGGGCGGGGTCCAGTGGGATGAACACCGGGGAGCTGTTTTTT. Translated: CASSRAGSSGMNTGELFF.

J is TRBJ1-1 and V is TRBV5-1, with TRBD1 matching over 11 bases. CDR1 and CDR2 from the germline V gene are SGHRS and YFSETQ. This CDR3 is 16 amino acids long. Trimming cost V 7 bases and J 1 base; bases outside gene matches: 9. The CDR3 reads CASQKGTGGGNTEAFF. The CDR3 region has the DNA TGCGCCAGCCAAAAAGGGACAGGGGGAGGGAACACTGAAGCTTTCTTT.

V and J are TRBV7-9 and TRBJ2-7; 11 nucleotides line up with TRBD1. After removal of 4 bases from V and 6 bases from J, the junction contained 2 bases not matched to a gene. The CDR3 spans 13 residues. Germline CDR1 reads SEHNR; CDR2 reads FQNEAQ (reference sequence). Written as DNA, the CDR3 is TGTGCCAGCAGCTCAGGGACAGGGGGCGAGCAGTACTTC. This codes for CASSSGTGGEQYF.